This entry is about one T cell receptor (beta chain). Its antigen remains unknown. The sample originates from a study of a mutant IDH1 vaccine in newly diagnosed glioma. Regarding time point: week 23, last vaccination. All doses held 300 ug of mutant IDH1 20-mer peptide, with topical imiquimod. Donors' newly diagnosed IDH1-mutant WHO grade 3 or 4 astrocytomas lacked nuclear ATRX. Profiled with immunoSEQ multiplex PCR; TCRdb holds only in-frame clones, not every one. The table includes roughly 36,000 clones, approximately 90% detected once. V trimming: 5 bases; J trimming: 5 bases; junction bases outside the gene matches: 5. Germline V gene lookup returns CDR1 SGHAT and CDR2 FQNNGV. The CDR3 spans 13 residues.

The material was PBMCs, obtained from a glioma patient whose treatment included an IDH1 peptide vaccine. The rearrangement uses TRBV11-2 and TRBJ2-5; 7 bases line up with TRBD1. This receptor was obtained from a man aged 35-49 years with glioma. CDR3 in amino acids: CASSPDRPETQYF. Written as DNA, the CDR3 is TGTGCCAGCAGCCCGGACAGGCCGGAGACCCAGTACTTC.